This TCR beta chain appears in the sequencing data of a study of PD-L1 blockade in urothelial cancer. Background on the study: Bladder-origin urothelial cancer in males described about 85% of the roughly 29 patients. Counts from blood samples showed a median of roughly 140,000 T cells. Analysis of the blood was performed 3 weeks (second dose) and 6 weeks after treatment start.

This CDR3 comprises 22 residues. Germline V gives CDR1 LNHDA, CDR2 SQIVND (reference sequence). J gave up 1 base and V 0 bases, and 20 bases lay outside the gene matches. Note on this clone: Its target is unknown.

Study results and limitations: Clonality of blood TCR below the median before treatment predicted better survival.

Clones were sequenced by immunoSEQ multiplex PCR, and TCRdb holds only the in-frame ones, with some missing. This sample has more than 40,000 clones, with 70% to 90% found just once. This sequence originates from a woman aged 60-75 years with urothelial cancer. This chain connects TRBV19 to TRBJ1-5; 8 nucleotides match TRBD1. The material sequenced was PBMCs, taken around atezolizumab (anti-PD-L1) treatment. The CDR3 nucleotides are TGTGCCAGTAGTATAGACCCTAGGGGGCTCCTCGGACAGGGAGTAAGCAATCAGCCCCAGCATTTT. Translated, it gives CASSIDPRGLLGQGVSNQPQHF. Using reference TRBV19 and TRBJ1-5 for the parts outside the CDR3, the full variable domain is DGGITQSPKYLFRKEGQNVTLSCEQNLNHDAMYWYRQDPGQGLRLIYYSQIVNDFQKGDIAEGYSVSREKKESFPLTVTSAQKNPTAFYLCASSIDPRGLLGQGVSNQPQHFGDGTRLSIL.